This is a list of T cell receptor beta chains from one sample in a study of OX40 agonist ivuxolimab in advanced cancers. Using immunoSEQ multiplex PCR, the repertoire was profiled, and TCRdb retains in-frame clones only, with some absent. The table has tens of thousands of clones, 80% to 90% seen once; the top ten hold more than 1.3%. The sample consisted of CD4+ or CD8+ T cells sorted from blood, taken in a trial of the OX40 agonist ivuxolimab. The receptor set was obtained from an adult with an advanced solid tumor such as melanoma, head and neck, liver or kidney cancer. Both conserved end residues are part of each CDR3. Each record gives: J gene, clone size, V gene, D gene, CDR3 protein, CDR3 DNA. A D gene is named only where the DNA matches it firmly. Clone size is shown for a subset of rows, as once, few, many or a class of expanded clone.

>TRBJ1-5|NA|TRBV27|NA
CASSFPSRYSGNQPQHF
TGTGCCAGCAGTTTCCCATCTCGCTATTCGGGTAATCAGCCCCAGCATTTT
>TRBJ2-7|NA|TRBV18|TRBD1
CASSPGSGTGEYEQYF
TGTGCCAGCTCACCGGGATCCGGGACAGGGGAATACGAGCAGTACTTC
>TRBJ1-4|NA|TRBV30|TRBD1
CAWSDKGQGDEKLFF
TGTGCCTGGAGTGACAAGGGACAGGGGGATGAAAAACTGTTTTTT
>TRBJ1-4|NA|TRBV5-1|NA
CASSPRATNEKLFF
TGCGCCAGCTCCCCTCGGGCAACTAATGAAAAACTGTTTTTT
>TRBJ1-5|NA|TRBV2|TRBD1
CASSIQGARNQPQHF
TGTGCCAGCAGTATACAGGGGGCGCGCAATCAGCCCCAGCATTTT
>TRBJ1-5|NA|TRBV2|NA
CASSGGGGHQPQHF
TGTGCCAGCAGTGGAGGGGGGGGGCACCAGCCCCAGCATTTT
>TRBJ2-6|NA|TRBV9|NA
CASSVAGAPTGANVLTF
TGTGCCAGCAGCGTAGCAGGGGCCCCTACTGGGGCCAACGTCCTGACTTTC
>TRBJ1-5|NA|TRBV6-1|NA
CASSRHAGSNQPQHF
TGTGCCAGCAGCCGACACGCGGGGAGCAATCAGCCCCAGCATTTT
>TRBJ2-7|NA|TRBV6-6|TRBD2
CASTRGLQGGDYEQYF
TGTGCCAGCACCCGAGGGCTTCAGGGAGGGGACTACGAGCAGTACTTC
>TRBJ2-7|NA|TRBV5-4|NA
CASSRGEEHYEQYF
TGTGCCAGCAGCCGCGGGGAGGAACACTACGAGCAGTACTTC
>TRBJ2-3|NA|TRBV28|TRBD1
CASSPAGTGPDTQYF
TGTGCCAGCAGTCCCGCCGGGACAGGGCCAGATACGCAGTATTTT
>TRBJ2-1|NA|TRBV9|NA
CASSVGLGMNDEQFF
TGTGCCAGCAGCGTAGGGTTGGGTATGAATGATGAGCAGTTCTTC
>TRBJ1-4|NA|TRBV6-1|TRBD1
CASSEATGGTEREKLFF
TGTGCCAGCAGTGAAGCGACAGGGGGCACGGAGAGGGAAAAACTGTTTTTT
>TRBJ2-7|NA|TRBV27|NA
CASSKPGRSSYEQYF
TGTGCCAGCAGTAAACCGGGACGCAGCTCCTACGAGCAGTACTTC
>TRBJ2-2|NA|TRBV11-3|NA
CASSSRRSGELFF
TGTGCCAGCAGCTCCCGTCGATCCGGGGAGCTGTTTTTT
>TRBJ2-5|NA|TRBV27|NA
CASSLGAFSRRETQYF
TGTGCCAGCAGTTTAGGGGCCTTCAGCCGACGGGAGACCCAGTACTTC
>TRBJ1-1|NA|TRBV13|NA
CASSPSGTANTEAFF
TGTGCCAGCAGCCCCTCCGGGACTGCGAACACTGAAGCTTTCTTT
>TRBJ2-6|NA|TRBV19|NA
CASSMGAVAGANVLTF
TGTGCCAGTAGTATGGGGGCCGTAGCTGGGGCCAACGTCCTGACTTTC
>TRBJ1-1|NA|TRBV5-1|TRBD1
CASRLEGQAREEAFF
TGCGCCAGCAGACTGGAGGGACAGGCCCGCGAGGAAGCTTTCTTT
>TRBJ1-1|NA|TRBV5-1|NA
CASGDTSEAFF
TGCGCCAGCGGTGACACAAGTGAAGCTTTCTTT
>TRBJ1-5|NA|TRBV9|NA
CASSVGAAPNQPQHF
TGTGCCAGCAGCGTAGGGGCAGCTCCGAATCAGCCCCAGCATTTT
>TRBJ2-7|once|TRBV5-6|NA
CASSFPVGEQYF
TGTGCCAGCAGCTTCCCGGTCGGCGAGCAGTACTTC
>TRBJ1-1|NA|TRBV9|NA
CASSVGNTGNTEAFF
TGTGCCAGCAGCGTAGGGAACACAGGGAACACTGAAGCTTTCTTT
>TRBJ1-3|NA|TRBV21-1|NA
CASRDRAGNTIYF
TGTGCCAGCAGAGACAGGGCTGGAAACACCATATATTTT
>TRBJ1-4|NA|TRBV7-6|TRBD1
CASRKGTGPNEKLFF
TGTGCCAGCAGGAAGGGGACAGGACCTAATGAAAAACTGTTTTTT
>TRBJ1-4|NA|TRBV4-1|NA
CASSQGQTNEKLFF
TGCGCCAGCAGCCAAGGGCAGACCAATGAAAAACTGTTTTTT
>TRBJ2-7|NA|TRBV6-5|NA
CASKRIFTSYEQYF
TGTGCCAGCAAGAGGATATTTACCTCCTACGAGCAGTACTTC
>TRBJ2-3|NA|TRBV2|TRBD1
CASIREGTGVDTQYF
TGTGCCAGCATCAGAGAAGGGACAGGGGTAGATACGCAGTATTTT